The present entry profiles one TCR beta chain with its context. The record originates from a study of blood T cell repertoires in COVID-19. Study-wide background: Whether acute or convalescent, the COVID-19 samples came from the United States, Italy and Spain. T cells, B-cell-depleted T cells, or PBMCs supplied cDNA or gDNA.

In the original processing: Quantification of nucleated cells was approximated via reference gene primer amplification. Libraries were prepared by immunoSEQ multiplex PCR; TCRdb keeps only in-frame clonotypes and omits some of them. V, J and clone size are those of that table, while D and trimming were read from the DNA. The sample shows around 150,000 clones, roughly 84% of them seen only once. Enrolled during active infection, Seattle patients were then followed longitudinally. V trimming: 6 bases; J trimming: 7 bases; junction bases outside the gene matches: 10. Per the germline V gene, CDR1 is MNHEY and CDR2 is SVGAGI. This CDR3 spans 15 amino acids.

The sequencing sample was made of peripheral blood. The chain recombines TRBV6-5 with TRBJ1-5, with 9 bases fitting TRBD1. This sequence was found in an older woman with COVID-19, enrolled during active disease. The CDR3, as DNA: TGTGCCAGCAGGCAACAGGGGGCTTCGGGACAGCCCCAGCATTTT. It codes for CASRQQGASGQPQHF.